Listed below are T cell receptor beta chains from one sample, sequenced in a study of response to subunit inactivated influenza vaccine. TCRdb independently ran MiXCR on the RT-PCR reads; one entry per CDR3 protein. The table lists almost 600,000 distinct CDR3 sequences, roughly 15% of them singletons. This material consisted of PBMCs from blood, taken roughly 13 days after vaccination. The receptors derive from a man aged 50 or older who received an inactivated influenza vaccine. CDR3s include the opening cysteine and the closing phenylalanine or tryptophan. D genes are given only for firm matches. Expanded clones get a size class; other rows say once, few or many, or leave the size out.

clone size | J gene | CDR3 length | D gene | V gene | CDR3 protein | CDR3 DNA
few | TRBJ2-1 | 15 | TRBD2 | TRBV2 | CASSELAAEYNEQFF | TGTGCCAGCAGTGAACTAGCGGCAGAGTACAATGAGCAGTTCTTC
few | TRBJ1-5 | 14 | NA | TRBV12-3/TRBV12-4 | CASSLWGSAQPQHF | TGTGCCAGCAGTTTGTGGGGATCCGCTCAGCCCCAGCATTTT
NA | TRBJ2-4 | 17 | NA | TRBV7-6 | CASSPQRGGRGRHIQYF | TGTGCCAGCAGCCCACAGCGTGGAGGGCGGGGTCGGCACATTCAGTACTTC
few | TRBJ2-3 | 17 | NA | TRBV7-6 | CASSRWRGGQGTDTQYF | TGTGCCAGCAGCCGTTGGCGCGGGGGCCAAGGGACAGATACGCAGTATTTT
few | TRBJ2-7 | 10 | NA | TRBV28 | CASGPYEQYF | TGTGCCAGCGGGCCTTACGAGCAGTACTTC
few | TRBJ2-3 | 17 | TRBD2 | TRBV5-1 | CASSYTTSGGSTDTQYF | TGCGCCAGCAGCTACACGACTAGCGGGGGAAGCACAGATACGCAGTATTTT
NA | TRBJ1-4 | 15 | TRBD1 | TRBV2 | CASTDGTGGREKLFF | TGTGCCAGCACTGACGGGACAGGGGGTCGAGAAAAACTGTTTTTT
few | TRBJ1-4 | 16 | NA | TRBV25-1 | CASSALRVGEDEKLFF | TGTGCCAGCAGTGCCCTGCGGGTAGGGGAGGATGAAAAACTGTTTTTT
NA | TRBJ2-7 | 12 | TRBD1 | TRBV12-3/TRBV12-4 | CASSLGTGGSGF | TGTGCCAGCAGTTTGGGCACAGGGGGCTCGGGGTTC
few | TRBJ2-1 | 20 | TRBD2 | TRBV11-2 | CASSSQRILAGKSSYNEQFF | TGTGCCAGCAGCTCGCAACGGATACTAGCGGGGAAGAGCTCCTACAATGAGCAGTTCTTC
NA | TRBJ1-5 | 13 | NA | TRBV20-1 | CSAIEDSNQPQHF | TGCAGTGCCATAGAAGATAGCAATCAGCCCCAGCATTTT
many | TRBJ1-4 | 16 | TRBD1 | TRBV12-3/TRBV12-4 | CASSFLGTATNEKLFF | TGTGCCAGCAGTTTTTTAGGGACAGCAACTAATGAAAAACTGTTTTTT
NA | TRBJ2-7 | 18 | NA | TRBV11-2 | CASSLVAPRGGEAYEQYF | TGTGCCAGCAGCTTAGTAGCTCCCAGGGGAGGGGAGGCCTACGAGCAGTACTTC
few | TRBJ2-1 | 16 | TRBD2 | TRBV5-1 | CASSLATGGGYNEQFF | TGCGCCAGCAGCTTGGCCACTGGGGGGGGTTACAATGAGCAGTTCTTC
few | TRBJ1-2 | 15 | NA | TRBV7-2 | CASSPNSYRDYGYTF | TGTGCCAGCAGCCCGAACTCGTACAGGGACTATGGCTACACCTTC
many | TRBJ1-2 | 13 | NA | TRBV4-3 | CASSQDRNYGYTF | TGTGCCAGCAGCCAAGACAGGAACTATGGCTACACCTTC
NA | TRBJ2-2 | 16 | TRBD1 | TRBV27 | CASSFMSWTGAGELFF | TGTGCCAGCAGTTTCATGTCCTGGACAGGGGCCGGGGAGCTGTTTTTT
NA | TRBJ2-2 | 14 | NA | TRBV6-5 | CASSLPGGAGELFF | TGTGCCAGCAGTCTACCCGGGGGCGCGGGGGAGCTGTTTTTT
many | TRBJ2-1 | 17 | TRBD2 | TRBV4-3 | CASSQDWRTSGSNEQFF | TGCGCCAGCAGCCAAGATTGGAGGACTAGCGGGTCCAATGAGCAGTTCTTC
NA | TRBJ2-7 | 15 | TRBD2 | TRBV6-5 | CASSYRLAGPYEQYF | TGTGCCAGCAGTTACAGACTAGCGGGGCCATACGAGCAGTACTTC
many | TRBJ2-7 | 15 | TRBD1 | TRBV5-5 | CASSLTDRNIYEQYF | TGTGCCAGCAGCTTAACGGACAGGAACATCTACGAGCAGTACTTC
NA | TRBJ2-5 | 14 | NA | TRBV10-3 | CAISNQGGGETQYF | TGTGCCATCAGTAACCAAGGGGGGGGTGAGACCCAGTACTTC
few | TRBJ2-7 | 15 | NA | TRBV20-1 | CSASPADLLNYEQYF | TGCAGTGCTAGCCCGGCGGACCTTCTGAACTACGAGCAGTACTTC
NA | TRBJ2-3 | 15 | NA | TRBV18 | CASSPAVGDTDTQYF | TGTGCCAGCTCACCCGCGGTGGGGGACACAGATACGCAGTATTTT
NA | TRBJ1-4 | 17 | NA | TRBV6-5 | CASSYSTFVGLSEKLFF | TGTGCCAGCAGTTACTCCACTTTTGTGGGGCTTAGTGAAAAACTGTTTTTT
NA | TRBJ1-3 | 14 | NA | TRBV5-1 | CASSREANTNTIYF | TGCGCCAGCAGCAGGGAAGCCAATACAAACACCATATATTTT
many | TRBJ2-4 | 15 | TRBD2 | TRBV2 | CASMQLALGKNIQYF | TGTGCCAGCATGCAACTAGCGCTAGGTAAAAACATTCAGTACTTC
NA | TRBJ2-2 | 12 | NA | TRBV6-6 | CASSYLSGELFF | TGTGCCAGCAGTTACTTATCCGGGGAGCTGTTTTTT
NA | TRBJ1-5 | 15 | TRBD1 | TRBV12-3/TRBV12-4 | CASRQTGARDQPQHF | TGTGCCAGCAGGCAGACAGGGGCGAGGGATCAGCCCCAGCATTTT
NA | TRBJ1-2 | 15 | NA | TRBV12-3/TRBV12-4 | CASSLVLWDNYGYTF | TGTGCCAGCAGCCTGGTGCTTTGGGATAACTATGGCTACACCTTC
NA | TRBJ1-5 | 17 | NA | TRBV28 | CASSLQPTGFNNQPQHF | TGTGCCAGCAGTTTACAGCCTACAGGGTTCAACAATCAGCCCCAGCATTTT
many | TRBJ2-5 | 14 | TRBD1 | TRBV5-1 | CASSLAGQQETQYF | TGCGCCAGCAGCTTGGCGGGACAGCAAGAGACCCAGTACTTC